The following is a T cell receptor (beta chain) sequence with its context. Germline CDR1 and CDR2: LNHDA and SQIVND (reference sequence). With V trimmed by 5 bases and J by 6 bases, 16 bases remained unmatched. The CDR3 contains 16 residues. The assay was immunoSEQ multiplex PCR, and TCRdb's table has in-frame clones only and misses some. The table shows roughly 87,000 clones, with about 94% occurring only once. This entry comes from a study of technical replicates of blood from a handful of donors. The sample comprised T cells isolated from PBMCs. This chain links TRBV19 with TRBJ2-7; TRBD1 matches at 7 bases. The source of this sequence is a human donor in good health. The CDR3 is CASSRPGQVPRGEQYF. CDR3 sequence (DNA): TGTGCCAGTAGTCGCCCCGGACAGGTGCCCCGAGGCGAGCAGTACTTC.